A single sample is the source of the 28 T cell receptor beta chains below, sequenced in a study of CD8 T cells in Susac syndrome. Random-hexamer reverse transcription was applied to about 0.5 to 1 ug RNA. TCRdb passed the immunoSEQ multiplex PCR reads through MiXCR, listing each CDR3 protein once. The sample contains approximately 100,000 distinct CDR3 sequences, about 90% of which appear only once. Sequencing was performed on CD4+ T cells from PBMCs. Receptor source: a human donor in good health.

The genes are TRBV5-4 and TRBJ2-2, with D possibly being TRBD1 (5 bases). Trimming stripped 1 base from V and 4 bases from J, with 11 bases between. The CDR3 runs to 15 residues. CDR1 and CDR2 from the germline V gene are SGHNT and YYREEE (reference sequence). The CDR3 DNA follows: TGTGCCAGCAGCTTGTATAGGGGCGGCACCGGGGAGCTGTTTTTT. Protein: CASSLYRGGTGELFF. Variable domain in full (rest from reference TRBV5-4 and TRBJ2-2): ETGVTQSPTHLIKTRGQQVTLRCSSQSGHNTVSWYQQALGQGPQFIFQYYREEENGRGNFPPRFSGLQFPNYSSELNVNALELDDSALYLCASSLYRGGTGELFFGEGSRLTVL.

This chain uses TRBV19 with TRBJ2-7; D unclear. CDR3 size: 16 residues. Trimming cost V 3 bases and J 3 bases, with 18 bases left between them. Per the germline V gene, CDR1 is LNHDA and CDR2 is SQIVND (reference sequence). This CDR3 reads CASSIYGRGSDYEQYF. The CDR3 DNA reads as TGTGCCAGTAGTATCTACGGACGAGGTTCCGACTACGAGCAGTACTTC.

The chain couples TRBV5-1 to TRBJ2-5, with D perhaps matching TRBD2 (5 bases). The germline V gene has CDR1 SGHRS and CDR2 YFSETQ. The CDR3 is made up of 14 amino acids. Trimming left V 5 bases short and J 0 bases short, with 11 bases between. CDR3 amino acids: CASSPQDYQETQYF. For the CDR3, the DNA is TGCGCCAGCAGTCCCCAGGACTACCAAGAGACCCAGTACTTC.

The J gene is TRBJ2-3, the V gene TRBV10-3, with TRBD2 identical over 7 bases. The CDR3 is 17 amino acids. Germline V gene lookup returns CDR1 ENHRY and CDR2 SYGVKD. The ends lost 6 bases at V and 0 bases at J; junction bases unmatched: 12. DNA of the CDR3: TGTGCCATCAGCCGGGGGGAAGGTGGAACTAGCACAGATACGCAGTATTTT. As protein: CAISRGEGGTSTDTQYF.

This chain uses TRBV29-1 with TRBJ1-2, with D possibly TRBD1 on 5 matching bases. V lost 6 bases, J lost 6 bases, and 17 bases lay in between. Looked up from germline, CDR1 is SQVTM and CDR2 is ANQGSEA. The CDR3 spans 13 residues. The CDR3 is CSVPIQGPHGYTF. CDR3 nucleotide sequence: TGCAGCGTGCCCATTCAGGGCCCCCATGGCTACACCTTC.

The gene calls are TRBV7-9 and TRBJ2-1; D is ambiguous. Germline V CDR1 and CDR2: SEHNR, FQNEAQ (reference sequence). Trimming took 5 bases from V and 6 from J, leaving 14 bases between them. The CDR3 spans 14 residues. The CDR3 sequence: CASSPTQVFNEQFF. In DNA form, the CDR3 reads TGTGCCAGCAGCCCAACCCAGGTTTTCAATGAGCAGTTCTTC.

The chain links TRBV20-1 to TRBJ1-1; D call uncertain. Per germline, CDR1 DFQATT and CDR2 SNEGSKA (reference sequence). The CDR3 is 14 amino acids. V lost 1 base and J lost 5, with 14 bases in between. The DNA for the CDR3 is TGCAGTGCTAGAGTAACGGGGTCGCATACTGAAGCTTTCTTT. Translating it yields CSARVTGSHTEAFF.

This clonotype occurred a few times. V usage is TRBV4-1 and J usage is TRBJ1-6, with 8 nucleotides matching TRBD1. The germline V gene has CDR1 MGHRA and CDR2 YSYEKL. J was trimmed by 7 bases and V by 0 bases; bases with no gene match: 5. The CDR3 runs 16 residues. CDR3 amino acids: CASSQDQRQGNSPLHF. In DNA, the CDR3 is TGCGCCAGCAGCCAAGATCAGAGACAGGGGAATTCACCCCTCCACTTT.

A word on this clonotype: Sequence at one end of the junction differs from germline and may be a read error. The V gene is TRBV2, the J gene TRBJ1-2; 7 positions match TRBD1. Germline V CDR1 and CDR2: SNHLY, FYNNEI. The CDR3 loop spans 12 amino acids. The CDR3: CASSEGGRGYTF. Here the CDR3 DNA reads TGTGCCAGCAGCGAAGGGGGCCGAGGCTACACCTTC.

V is TRBV6-6 and J is TRBJ1-1, with 7 bases matching TRBD1. This CDR3 has 15 amino acids. The germline CDR1 and CDR2 sequences are MNHNY and SVGAGI (reference sequence). Unmatched junction bases numbered 11, after V lost 6 bases and J lost 4 bases. The CDR3 region has the DNA TGTGCCAGCAGCAAGGGACAGTCTGAGGGCACTGAAGCTTTCTTT. Protein product: CASSKGQSEGTEAFF.

CDR3 residues: CASSLVGGAYEQYF. CDR3 bases: TGTGCCAGCAGCTTAGTGGGCGGAGCCTACGAGCAGTACTTC. The chain couples TRBV7-9 to TRBJ2-7; D unclear. CDR3 length: 14 amino acids. V lost 1 base and J 2 bases, leaving 9 bases between the germline ends. Germline V gene lookup returns CDR1 SEHNR and CDR2 FQNEAQ (reference sequence).

V and J are TRBV19 and TRBJ2-3, with 8 nucleotides matching TRBD1. The V gene end was trimmed by 7 bases and the J gene end by 6 bases; junction bases not matched to a gene: 9. CDR1 and CDR2 (germline): LNHDA, SQIVND (reference sequence). The CDR3 covers 14 residues. The CDR3 coding sequence is TGTGCCAGTACCAACAGGGGGAGTGGGGATACGCAGTATTTT. Translated: CASTNRGSGDTQYF.

The chain has TRBV16 and TRBJ1-1; no firm D call. The ends were cut back, 6 bases at V and 0 bases at J, with 8 bases in the middle. CDR1 is KGHSY and CDR2 is FQNENV in the germline V gene. The CDR3 consists of 13 residues. In DNA, the CDR3 is TGTGCCAGCAGGCAAGCCTTGAACACTGAAGCTTTCTTT. Translated: CASRQALNTEAFF.

V and J are TRBV7-3 and TRBJ1-2, with D possibly TRBD1 on 5 matching bases. The germline gives CDR1 SGHTA, CDR2 FQGTGA. CDR3 length: 16 amino acids. The V end was cut by 5 bases, the J end by 6 bases, with 22 bases between. CDR3 DNA: TGTGCCAGCAGCCGCAACCGTAATCCGGGGCGAGATGGCTACACCTTC. This encodes CASSRNRNPGRDGYTF.

V usage is TRBV7-9 and J usage is TRBJ1-1; the D is unclear. CDR3 size: 12 residues. The germline CDR1 and CDR2 sequences are SEHNR and FQNEAQ (reference sequence). Trimming took 5 bases from V and 2 from J, leaving 6 bases between them. The CDR3 loop reads CASSLQNTEAFF. CDR3 nucleotides: TGTGCCAGCAGCCTTCAAAACACTGAAGCTTTCTTT.

The rearrangement uses TRBV7-8 and TRBJ2-2; D uncertain. Deletions cut 1 base from V and 4 bases from J, with 19 bases between. Germline V gene sequence: CDR1 SGHVS, CDR2 FQNEAQ. The length of the CDR3 is 18 residues. The CDR3 protein is CASSLVRLSNLGTGELFF. CDR3 DNA: TGTGCCAGCAGCTTAGTCAGGCTAAGTAACCTTGGCACCGGGGAGCTGTTTTTT.

This chain uses TRBV21-1 with TRBJ2-1; the table's D gene call, TRBD1, was not cross checked with the DNA. TRBV21-1 is marked as a pseudogene. The CDR3 is 13 amino acids. As DNA, the CDR3 is TGTGCCAGCAGCAAAGTCTCACCGGGGGAGCAGTTCTTC. This sequence encodes CASSKVSPGEQFF.

The rearrangement uses TRBV27 and TRBJ1-4, with TRBD1 matching 8 bases. The germline V gene has CDR1 MNHEY and CDR2 SMNVEV (reference sequence). CDR3 length: 15 amino acids. Trimming at V came to 6 bases and at J to 12 bases, leaving 15 bases not matched to a gene. The CDR3 DNA is TGTGCCAGCAGCCCCCGGACAGGGAAGGTTATTCAACTGTTTTTT. Its translation: CASSPRTGKVIQLFF.

The rearrangement uses TRBV6-2 or TRBV6-3 and TRBJ2-3; 10 bases map to TRBD2. Germline CDR1 and CDR2: MNHEY and SVGEGT. The junction had 16 bases not matched to a gene; V was cut back by 3 bases and J by 7 bases. The CDR3 has 18 residues. CDR3 DNA: TGTGCCAGCAGTTATAGTACCCGAGCGGGAGGGGGACGAAATACGCAGTATTTT. This sequence encodes CASSYSTRAGGGRNTQYF.

V is TRBV9 and J is TRBJ2-5; 9 positions match TRBD1. Germline loops: CDR1 SGDLS, CDR2 YYNGEE. The trim removed 3 bases at V and 1 base at J, leaving 10 bases unmatched. This CDR3 spans 17 amino acids. The CDR3 protein is CASSAPLGQGPQETQYF. CDR3 coding DNA: TGTGCCAGCAGCGCCCCGTTGGGACAGGGCCCCCAAGAGACCCAGTACTTC.

V gene TRBV27 combines with J gene TRBJ1-1; D is ambiguous. The CDR3 runs 16 residues. The germline V gene has CDR1 MNHEY and CDR2 SMNVEV (reference sequence). V gave up 4 bases and J gave up 1 base, with 16 bases separating them. CDR3 in DNA: TGTGCCAGCAGTTCGGTCATCGGGTCAGGGAACACTGAAGCTTTCTTT. Residues: CASSSVIGSGNTEAFF.

This clonotype showed up just once. This rearrangement joins TRBV20-1 to TRBJ1-1; weak D call: TRBD1 (6 bases). V lost 2 bases, J lost 0 bases, and 34 bases lay in between. Germline V gives CDR1 DFQATT, CDR2 SNEGSKA (reference sequence). The CDR3 has 22 residues. CDR3 DNA sequence: TGCAGTGCTAGACACCACTTGTTCGGGGGCTCTTCCGGACCCGGGATGAACACTGAAGCTTTCTTT. This codes for CSARHHLFGGSSGPGMNTEAFF.

V and J are TRBV18 and TRBJ1-2; D remains ambiguous. The germline CDR1 and CDR2 sequences are KGHSH and LQKENI. The CDR3 spans 16 residues. Trimming took off 6 bases at V and 4 bases at J, with 21 bases between the two ends. The CDR3 DNA is TGTGCCAGCTCTCAAACGTCACAGACACGAAGCTATGGCTACACCTTC. Its translation is CASSQTSQTRSYGYTF.

This sequence joins TRBV4-3 and TRBJ2-3, with D possibly matching TRBD1 (6 bases). With 4 bases removed from V and 5 bases from J, the gap between germline ends came to 19 bases. The CDR3 extends over 16 amino acids. Germline loops: CDR1 LGHNA, CDR2 YSLEER. CDR3 DNA sequence: TGCGCCAGCAGCCCTCCACGGACAGAAGGGGGAGATACGCAGTATTTT. This codes for CASSPPRTEGGDTQYF.

V is TRBV7-9 and J is TRBJ1-2; TRBD1 matches 8 bases. CDR1 and CDR2 (germline): SEHNR, FQNEAQ (reference sequence). Losses at the gene ends were 2 bases for V and 4 bases for J; bases not matched to a gene: 6. CDR3 size: 15 residues. The CDR3 nucleotides are TGTGCCAGCAGCTTAACACAGGGGGTTAGCTATGGCTACACCTTC. Translation gives CASSLTQGVSYGYTF.

The genes are TRBV20-1 and TRBJ2-5; a possible D gene is TRBD1 (6 bases). CDR3 length equals 14 residues. Looked up from germline, CDR1 is DFQATT and CDR2 is SNEGSKA (reference sequence). V was cut by 0 bases and J by 7 bases, with 15 bases left in between. The CDR3 nucleotides read TGCAGTGCTAGAGAAAGGGGGTCGGCGGGGACCCAGTACTTC. Its translation: CSARERGSAGTQYF.

The chain joins TRBV7-9 to TRBJ2-5; either TRBD1 or TRBD2 may supply D (5 bases each). There are 16 residues in the CDR3. V lost 0 bases to trimming and J lost 3 bases, with 14 bases between them. Per the germline V gene, CDR1 is SEHNR and CDR2 is FQNEAQ (reference sequence). The CDR3 coding sequence is TGTGCCAGCAGCTTAGCCCGGGGACGATTAAAAGAGACCCAGTACTTC. It is translated as CASSLARGRLKETQYF.

The CDR3 protein is CSYATSYHEQYF. The CDR3 DNA sequence: TGCAGCTATGCGACCAGTTACCACGAGCAGTACTTC. The chain couples TRBV29-1 to TRBJ2-7; D is unresolved. V dropped 8 bases and J dropped 5 bases, with 16 bases sitting between them. Germline CDR1 and CDR2: SQVTM and ANQGSEA. The CDR3 is 12 amino acids.